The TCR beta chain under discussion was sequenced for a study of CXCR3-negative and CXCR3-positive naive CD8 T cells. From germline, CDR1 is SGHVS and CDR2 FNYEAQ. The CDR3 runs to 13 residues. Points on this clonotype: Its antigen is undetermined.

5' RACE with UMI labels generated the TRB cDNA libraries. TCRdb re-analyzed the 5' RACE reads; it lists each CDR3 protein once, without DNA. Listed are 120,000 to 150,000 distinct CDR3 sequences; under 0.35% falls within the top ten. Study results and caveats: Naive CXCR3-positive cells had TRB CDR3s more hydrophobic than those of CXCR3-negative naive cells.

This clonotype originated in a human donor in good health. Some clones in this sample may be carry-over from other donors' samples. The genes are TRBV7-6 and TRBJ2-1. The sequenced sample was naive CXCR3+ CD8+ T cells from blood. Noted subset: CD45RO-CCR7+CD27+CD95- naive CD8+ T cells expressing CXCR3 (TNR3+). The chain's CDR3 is CASRSRANNEQFF.